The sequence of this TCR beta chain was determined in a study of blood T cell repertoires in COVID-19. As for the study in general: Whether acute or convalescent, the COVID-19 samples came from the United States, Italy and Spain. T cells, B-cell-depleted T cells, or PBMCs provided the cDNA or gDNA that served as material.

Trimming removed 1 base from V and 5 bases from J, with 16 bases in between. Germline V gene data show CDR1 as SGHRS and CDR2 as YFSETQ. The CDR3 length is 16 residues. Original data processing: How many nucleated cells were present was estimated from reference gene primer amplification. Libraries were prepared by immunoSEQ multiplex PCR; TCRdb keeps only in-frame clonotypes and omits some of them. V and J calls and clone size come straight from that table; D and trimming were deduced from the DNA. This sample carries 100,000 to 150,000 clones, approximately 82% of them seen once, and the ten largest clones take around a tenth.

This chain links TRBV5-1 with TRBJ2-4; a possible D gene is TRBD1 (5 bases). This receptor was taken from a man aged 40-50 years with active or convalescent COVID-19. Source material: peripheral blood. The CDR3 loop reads CASSLSVGPAQNIQYF. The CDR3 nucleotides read TGCGCCAGCAGCTTGTCTGTGGGGCCCGCCCAAAACATTCAGTACTTC.